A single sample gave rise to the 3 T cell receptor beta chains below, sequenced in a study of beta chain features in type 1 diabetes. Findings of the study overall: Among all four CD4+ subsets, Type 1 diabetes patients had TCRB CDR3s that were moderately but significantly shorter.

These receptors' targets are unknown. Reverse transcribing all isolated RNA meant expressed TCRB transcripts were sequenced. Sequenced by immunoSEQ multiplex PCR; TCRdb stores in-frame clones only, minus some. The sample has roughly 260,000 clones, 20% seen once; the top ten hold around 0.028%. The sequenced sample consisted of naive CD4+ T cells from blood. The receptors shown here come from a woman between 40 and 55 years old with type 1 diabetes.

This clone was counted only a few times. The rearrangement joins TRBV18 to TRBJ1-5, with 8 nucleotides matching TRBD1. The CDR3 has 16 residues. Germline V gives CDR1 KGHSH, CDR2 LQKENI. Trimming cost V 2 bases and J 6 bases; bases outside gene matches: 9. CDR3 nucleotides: TGTGCCAGCTCACCATCTACAGGGGGAGTGGGTCAGCCCCAGCATTTT. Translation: CASSPSTGGVGQPQHF.

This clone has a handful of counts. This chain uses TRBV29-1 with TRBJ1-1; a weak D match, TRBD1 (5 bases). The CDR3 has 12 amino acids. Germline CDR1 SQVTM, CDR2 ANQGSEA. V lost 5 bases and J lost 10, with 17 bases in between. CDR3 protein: CSVSDGTGGAFF. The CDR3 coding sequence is TGCAGCGTTTCGGACGGGACCGGGGGAGCTTTCTTT. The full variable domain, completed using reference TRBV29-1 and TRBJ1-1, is SAVISQKPSRDICQRGTSLTIQCQVDSQVTMMFWYRQQPGQSLTLIATANQGSEATYESGFVIDKFPISRPNLTFSTLTVSNMSPEDSSIYLCSVSDGTGGAFFGQGTRLTVV.

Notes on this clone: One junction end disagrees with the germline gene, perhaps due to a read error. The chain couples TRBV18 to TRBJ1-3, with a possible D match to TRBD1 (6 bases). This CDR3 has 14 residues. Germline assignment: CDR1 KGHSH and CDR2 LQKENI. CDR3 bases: TGTGCCAGCTCACCGTTGGACAGTGGAGACACCATATATTTT. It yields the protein CASSPLDSGDTIYF.